Listed below are T cell receptor beta chains from one sample, sequenced in a study of neurological immune-mediated disorders. From the 5' RACE reads, TCRdb called clonotypes with MiXCR, one entry per CDR3 protein. The table lists tens of thousands of distinct CDR3 sequences, roughly 3.5% of them singletons, with roughly 2% in the top ten. The sequenced sample was PBMCs. The receptor source for this set is a woman between 45 and 65 years old with multiple sclerosis. Both conserved end residues are part of each CDR3. Some rows mark clone size as missing; the rest say once, few, many or name a class of expanded clone.

CASSFGESNQPQHF	14	few	TRBV5-6	TRBJ1-5
CSARDPWTTYNEQFF	15	many	TRBV20-1	TRBJ2-1
CASSQDGPNQPQHF	14	many	TRBV3-1	TRBJ1-5
CASSPSLYRGKLFF	14	many	TRBV7-2	TRBJ2-2
CASSLGTRVYNEQFF	15	-	TRBV11-3	TRBJ2-1
CASIPQTGETTEAFF	15	many	TRBV6-6	TRBJ1-1
CASSFSRGRGDTEAFF	16	many	TRBV5-1	TRBJ1-1
CATSRGKISNQPQNF	15	many	TRBV15	TRBJ1-5
CASSGGQGVNEQFF	14	many	TRBV5-1	TRBJ2-1
CASSQEVAGGTISTDTQYF	19	many	TRBV4-1	TRBJ2-3
CASSFPGTRYEQYF	14	few	TRBV6-6	TRBJ2-7
CASRVLATNEKLFF	14	many	TRBV6-1	TRBJ1-4
CASSEMAGAAEQFF	14	many	TRBV2	TRBJ2-1
CASSQGTVGIQYF	13	many	TRBV4-3	TRBJ2-4
CASSFSGTQETQYF	14	few	TRBV5-1	TRBJ2-5
CASSGDRESYNEQFF	15	many	TRBV9	TRBJ2-1
CASSLNSFTEAFF	13	many	TRBV7-9	TRBJ1-1
CSARVPTSGYLGAKNIQYF	19	many	TRBV20-1	TRBJ2-4
CSILRNRRETQYF	13	many	TRBV29-1	TRBJ2-5
CASSPWYGQNTEAFF	15	many	TRBV18	TRBJ1-1
CASSPPGQGTTGELFF	16	many	TRBV12-3/TRBV12-4	TRBJ2-2
CASSTPVTAASYEQYF	16	-	TRBV7-2	TRBJ2-7